This T cell receptor (beta chain) was sequenced during a study of blood T cell repertoires in COVID-19 (dated by TCRdb to the early 2020s). Looking at the study overall: Collaborator samples came from the United States, Italy and Spain and covered acute and convalescent phases of COVID-19. Where HLA class I and class II types were available, the types were taken from metadata supplied by the sample provider, not from assay-based typing. Samples were obtained from the ongoing ImmuneRACE study (first 160 participants) and from some 1,300 subjects provided by 6 global collaborators. The repertoires were made available in a free public database intended to serve as a resource for research on the immune response to SARS-CoV-2. The prospective study material was composed of cDNA or gDNA derived from T cells, B-cell-depleted T cells, or PBMCs. The dataset comprised deeply sampled blood TCRbeta repertoires from subjects exposed to, actively infected with, or recovered from COVID-19. The sample metadata nearly always contained a de-identified subject ID, COVID-19 status, age in years and sex.

What the research found in general, with its limitations: The amount of clinical and demographic metadata varied by source and participant and was provided uncurated.

The germline V gene provides CDR1 MNHEY and CDR2 SVGEGT. Germline trimming: 2 bases from V, 4 bases from J; junction bases outside gene matches: 5. The CDR3 spans 14 residues, from the cysteine through the phenylalanine. Just CDR3 DNA is preserved here, 42 bases in frame from base 1. In Seattle, one collaborating source enrolled patients while the infection was active and tracked those patients longitudinally over the course of disease. The collaborating institutions used their own protocols to collect whole blood in K2EDTA tubes. For TCRbeta analysis, collaborators shipped samples in one of three forms: frozen whole blood, isolated PBMCs, or DNA extracted from either of those sample types. On this clone: Its antigen target is currently unknown. No per-base quality is available; no much larger clone lies one base away.

TCRbeta CDR3 regions were amplified from genomic DNA by means of the immunoSEQ Assay, a bias-controlled multiplex PCR. In the authors' own workflow: The number of nucleated cells in each sample was estimated from the amplification of reference gene primers within the assay. To quantify the absolute abundance of each unique TCRbeta CDR3 rearrangement, sequence reads were collapsed and filtered. Productive Simpson clonality was computed per sample as the square root of Simpson's diversity index over productive rearrangements. The clones in this table, taken by TCRdb from immuneACCESS, are in-frame only. Not every clone is retained; where verified, under half of the shortfall comes from an unresolved V gene, and the cause of the rest is unknown. That table supplies the V and J calls and clone size; D and trimming were determined from the DNA. The sample table records 360,000 or so clones; roughly 89% of these occur just once. The ten largest make up around 4% of the sample.

Recombination linked TRBV6-2 or TRBV6-3 to TRBJ2-7, and TRBD2 matches 7 of the central bases. Sequenced: peripheral blood. The TCR was taken from a woman in her sixties or seventies with COVID-19, enrolled during active disease. The CDR3 region reads CASSYGREEYEQYF. The bases are TGTGCCAGCAGTTACGGCCGGGAGGAGTACGAGCAGTACTTC.